One sample yielded the 27 T cell receptor beta chains listed below, sequenced in a study of T-cell memory formation after mild COVID-19. TCRdb redid the calling of the 5' RACE reads with MiXCR, one entry per CDR3 protein. The sample records almost 550,000 distinct CDR3 sequences, 20% being singletons. The sample consisted of PBMCs or a T cell subset sorted from them (not recorded which). These receptors were obtained from an adult woman who had mild COVID-19 (a few samples of this study predate the infection). Cell type and time point are not known.

This clonotype was seen only a few times. This chain uses TRBV12-3 or TRBV12-4 with TRBJ1-6; D might be TRBD1 (5 bases). The V end lost 7 bases, the J end lost 7 bases, and 14 bases lay between the germline ends. The CDR3 length is 14 residues. The DNA for the CDR3 is TGTGCCAGCACCCTAGGACATTCAAATTCACCCCTCCACTTT. Protein product: CASTLGHSNSPLHF.

The chain employs TRBV7-3 and TRBJ1-1; no clear D gene. Trimming took off 6 bases at V and 6 bases at J, with 17 bases between the two ends. The CDR3 spans 14 residues. The V gene's germline CDR1 is SGHTA and CDR2 FQGTGA. CDR3 sequence (DNA): TGTGCCAGCAGTATCGGGCGGAAAGGCGCTGAAGCTTTCTTT. Translated: CASSIGRKGAEAFF.

This clonotype was observed a few times. V is TRBV24-1 and J is TRBJ2-1; D possibly matches TRBD1 or TRBD2 (5 bases each). Per germline, CDR1 KGHDR and CDR2 SFDVKD. This CDR3 is 15 amino acids long. V shed 3 bases and J shed 4 bases, with 12 bases lying between them. The CDR3 sequence is CATSDPRGSYNEQFF. The CDR3 bases are TGTGCCACCAGTGATCCGAGGGGTTCATACAATGAGCAGTTCTTC.

Only a few counts were recorded for this clonotype. The rearrangement joins TRBV2 to TRBJ2-7, with 7 bases lining up with TRBD2. Germline CDR1 SNHLY, CDR2 FYNNEI. Trimming removed 2 bases from V and 1 base from J; junction bases left unmatched: 2. The CDR3 sequence is 14 residues long. Written as DNA, the CDR3 is TGTGCCAGCAGTGAATGGGGGGGGTCCTACGAGCAGTACTTC. This sequence encodes CASSEWGGSYEQYF. Supplemented by reference TRBV2 and TRBJ2-7, the full variable domain reads EPEVTQTPSHQVTQMGQEVILRCVPISNHLYFYWYRQILGQKVEFLVSFYNNEISEKSEIFDDQFSVERPDGSNFTLKIRSTKLEDSAMYFCASSEWGGSYEQYFGPGTRLTVT.

This clonotype was detected a few times. The V and J genes are TRBV29-1 and TRBJ2-2; 8 bases agree with TRBD1. The junction had 4 bases not matched to a gene; V was cut back by 7 bases and J by 0 bases. This CDR3 spans 14 amino acids. The germline gives CDR1 SQVTM, CDR2 ANQGSEA. The CDR3 DNA reads as TGCAGCGGTCAGGGGGCCGCGAACACCGGGGAGCTGTTTTTT. It translates to CSGQGAANTGELFF.

The V and J genes are TRBV30 and TRBJ2-2, with D possibly matching TRBD1 (5 bases). The V end was cut by 5 bases, the J end by 5 bases, with 9 bases between. CDR3 size: 12 residues. CDR1 and CDR2 from the germline V gene are GTSNPN and SVGIG (reference sequence). CDR3 coding DNA: TGTGCCTGGTCGACAGCAACCGGGGAGCTGTTTTTT. It specifies CAWSTATGELFF.

This clonotype was counted between two and nine times. The chain has TRBV12-3 or TRBV12-4 and TRBJ2-7; 9 bases fit TRBD1. J was trimmed by 2 bases and V by 8 bases; bases with no gene match: 7. The CDR3 consists of 14 residues. CDR3: CASSGTGITYEQYF. In DNA, the CDR3 is TGTGCCAGCTCCGGGACAGGGATCACCTACGAGCAGTACTTC.

V usage is TRBV20-1 and J usage is TRBJ2-7; unclear D gene. Trimming cost V 6 bases and J 5 bases, with 14 bases left between them. The CDR3 runs 12 residues. CDR1 is DFQATT, CDR2 SNEGSKA, per germline (reference sequence). The CDR3 DNA follows: TGCAGTGCGGCCCGAAGCTGGGACGAGCAGTACTTC. The encoded protein is CSAARSWDEQYF.

The chain combines TRBV7-2 with TRBJ2-1; TRBD2 agrees at 12 bases. Germline V gives CDR1 SGHTA, CDR2 FQGNSA. This CDR3 has 16 residues. After removal of 5 bases from V and 1 base from J, the junction contained 3 bases not matched to a gene. As DNA, the CDR3 is TGTGCCAGCAGCATGGGACTAGCGGGTTCCTACAATGAGCAGTTCTTC. This gives the protein CASSMGLAGSYNEQFF.

There are a few counts of this clonotype. The V and J genes are TRBV5-6 and TRBJ1-5; D is undetermined. V lost 4 bases to trimming and J lost 0 bases, with 11 bases between them. In germline, CDR1 is SGHDT, CDR2 YYEEEE. The CDR3 consists of 15 residues. The CDR3 region is CASSLGRISNQPQHF. The CDR3 nucleotides read TGTGCCAGCAGCCTCGGACGGATTAGCAATCAGCCCCAGCATTTT.

This clonotype is a singleton in its sample. The chain has TRBV24-1 and TRBJ2-2, with unresolved D. V lost 5 bases and J 6 bases, leaving 6 bases between the germline ends. The CDR3 extends over 12 amino acids. CDR1 and CDR2 from the germline V gene are KGHDR and SFDVKD. The CDR3 nucleotides read TGTGCCACCAGTGGGTTGGCCGGGGAGCTGTTTTTT. It is translated as CATSGLAGELFF.

This clonotype was found a few times. This chain joins TRBV6-5 and TRBJ2-7; 9 nucleotides line up with TRBD1. This CDR3 comprises 17 residues. Germline V gene sequence: CDR1 MNHEY, CDR2 SVGAGI. The V gene end was trimmed by 3 bases and the J gene end by 3 bases; junction bases not matched to a gene: 12. CDR3 DNA: TGTGCCAGCAGTTATAGTCAGCGGACAGGGGTTATCTACGAGCAGTACTTC. It specifies CASSYSQRTGVIYEQYF.

In its sample, this clonotype was seen a few times. The chain combines TRBV4-1 with TRBJ2-1; TRBD2 aligns across 10 bases. V gave up 0 bases and J gave up 3 bases; unmatched junction bases: 5. The CDR3 has 17 amino acids. The V gene's germline CDR1 is MGHRA and CDR2 YSYEKL. CDR3 residues: CASSQDRASGSYNEQFF. The CDR3 DNA reads TGCGCCAGCAGCCAAGATAGGGCTAGCGGGAGCTACAATGAGCAGTTCTTC.

The chain is built from TRBV30 and TRBJ1-3; D is undetermined. The V end lost 4 bases, the J end lost 0 bases, and 7 bases lay between the germline ends. Germline V gene sequence: CDR1 GTSNPN, CDR2 SVGIG (reference sequence). The CDR3 is made up of 13 amino acids. In DNA, the CDR3 is TGTGCCTGGAACGGCCTCTCTGGAAACACCATATATTTT. The encoded protein is CAWNGLSGNTIYF.

This clonotype was detected only a few times. The rearrangement uses TRBV6-1 and TRBJ2-7; weak D call: TRBD1 (6 bases). This CDR3 comprises 15 residues. The V end was cut by 1 base, the J end by 2 bases, with 12 bases between. Germline CDR1 and CDR2: MNHNS and SASEGT. The CDR3 is CASSEGTGFPYEQYF. The CDR3 DNA reads as TGTGCCAGCAGTGAAGGAACAGGGTTTCCCTACGAGCAGTACTTC.

This rearrangement joins TRBV12-3 or TRBV12-4 to TRBJ2-5, with D possibly matching TRBD1 (6 bases). The CDR3 extends over 14 amino acids. The germline V and J ends were trimmed by 5 bases and 4 bases, with 14 bases remaining between them. The CDR3 region has the DNA TGTGCCAGCAGTCCCCGACAGGTTCGAGAGACCCAGTACTTC. Amino acid sequence: CASSPRQVRETQYF.

This sequence joins TRBV10-2 and TRBJ2-7; D not certain. Germline V gene sequence: CDR1 WSHSY, CDR2 SAAADI. CDR3 length: 13 residues. V lost 6 bases to trimming and J lost 2 bases, with 11 bases between them. The CDR3 DNA sequence: TGCGCCAGCAGAAAAACCGGAGCCTACGAGCAGTACTTC. This codes for CASRKTGAYEQYF.

V gene TRBV20-1 combines with J gene TRBJ2-3; TRBD2 aligns across 9 bases. V was pared by 0 bases and J by 0 bases, with 1 base of the junction left unmatched. The length of the CDR3 is 15 residues. CDR1 is DFQATT and CDR2 is SNEGSKA in the germline V gene (reference sequence). This CDR3 is CSARDSGRSTDTQYF. The CDR3 DNA reads as TGCAGTGCTAGAGATAGCGGGAGAAGCACAGATACGCAGTATTTT.

The V and J genes are TRBV5-6 and TRBJ2-1, with D hard to call. Germline V lookup: CDR1 SGHDT, CDR2 YYEEEE. The CDR3 is 15 amino acids. V was trimmed by 0 bases and J by 3 bases, leaving 10 bases between them. CDR3: CASSLETGRYNEQFF. In nucleotides, the CDR3 is TGTGCCAGCAGCTTGGAGACGGGCCGCTACAATGAGCAGTTCTTC. Complete variable domain (other parts from reference TRBV5-6 and TRBJ2-1): DAGVTQSPTHLIKTRGQQVTLRCSPKSGHDTVSWYQQALGQGPQFIFQYYEEEERQRGNFPDRFSGHQFPNYSSELNVNALLLGDSALYLCASSLETGRYNEQFFGPGTRLTVL.

This clonotype was seen ten or more times. The gene calls are TRBV27 and TRBJ2-1; 7 bases match TRBD2. V lost 4 bases and J lost 0; bases outside the gene matches: 6. Germline assignment: CDR1 MNHEY and CDR2 SMNVEV (reference sequence). The CDR3 spans 16 residues. The chain's CDR3 is CASSSQRGSSYNEQFF. The CDR3, as DNA: TGTGCCAGCAGTTCACAGCGGGGTAGCTCCTACAATGAGCAGTTCTTC.

This clonotype was detected many times. This chain uses TRBV7-3 with TRBJ1-1, with D perhaps matching TRBD1 (5 bases). V lost 4 bases to trimming and J lost 1 base, with 7 bases between them. The CDR3 totals 13 residues. The germline CDR1 and CDR2 sequences are SGHTA and FQGTGA. CDR3 loop: CASSSDRNTEAFF. CDR3 coding DNA: TGTGCCAGCAGCTCTGACAGGAACACTGAAGCTTTCTTT.

This clonotype showed up just a few times. This chain uses TRBV12-3 or TRBV12-4 with TRBJ2-1; 8 nucleotides agree with TRBD2. This CDR3 is built from 13 residues. V lost 8 bases, J lost 1 base, and 1 base stayed unmatched. The CDR3 bases are TGTGCCAGCGTAGCGGGGTCCTACAATGAGCAGTTCTTC. Amino acid sequence: CASVAGSYNEQFF.

The V gene is TRBV10-3, the J gene TRBJ2-2; D is perhaps TRBD1 (6 bases). This CDR3 is built from 15 residues. Germline-derived CDR1 and CDR2 are ENHRY and SYGVKD. V gave up 4 bases and J gave up 3 bases, with 12 bases separating them. The chain's CDR3 is CAISGTQGHTGELFF. Here the CDR3 DNA reads TGTGCCATCAGTGGGACGCAGGGGCACACCGGGGAGCTGTTTTTT.

This clonotype was recorded a few times. This chain links TRBV2 with TRBJ2-1; D is perhaps TRBD1 (6 bases). The length of the CDR3 is 18 residues. With 10 bases removed from V and 0 bases from J, the gap between germline ends came to 25 bases. Germline assignment: CDR1 SNHLY and CDR2 FYNNEI. DNA for the CDR3: TGTGCCACAAGGGGGATAAGGTGGGACCGAATCTCCTACAATGAGCAGTTCTTC. Translating it yields CATRGIRWDRISYNEQFF.

Only a few counts were recorded for this clonotype. A junction boundary mismatches the germline segment, possibly from a read error. V and J are TRBV7-9 and TRBJ2-1; D is perhaps TRBD1 (6 bases). The CDR3 has 12 residues. Germline values: CDR1 SEHNR, CDR2 FQNEAQ (reference sequence). Here the CDR3 DNA reads TGTGACAGCAGCTTCAGGGGCGATGAGCAGTTCTTC. Translation: CDSSFRGDEQFF.

This chain connects TRBV7-2 to TRBJ2-3; D is perhaps TRBD2 (7 bases). The germline CDR1 and CDR2 sequences are SGHTA and FQGNSA. The CDR3 extends over 16 amino acids. Trimming cost V 7 bases and J 4 bases, with 21 bases left between them. The CDR3 here is CASNSLGGRVADTQYF. DNA for the CDR3: TGTGCCAGCAACTCCCTGGGGGGGCGCGTGGCAGATACGCAGTATTTT.

This clonotype was detected a few times. This chain joins TRBV5-5 and TRBJ2-7; D is unresolved. This CDR3 comprises 14 residues. Germline loops: CDR1 SGHKS, CDR2 YYEKEE (reference sequence). V was shortened by 2 bases and J by 5 bases, with 14 bases between the two germline ends. DNA for the CDR3: TGTGCCAGCAGCTTAGGGCCTCCAGCCCACGAGCAGTACTTC. Translating gives CASSLGPPAHEQYF.